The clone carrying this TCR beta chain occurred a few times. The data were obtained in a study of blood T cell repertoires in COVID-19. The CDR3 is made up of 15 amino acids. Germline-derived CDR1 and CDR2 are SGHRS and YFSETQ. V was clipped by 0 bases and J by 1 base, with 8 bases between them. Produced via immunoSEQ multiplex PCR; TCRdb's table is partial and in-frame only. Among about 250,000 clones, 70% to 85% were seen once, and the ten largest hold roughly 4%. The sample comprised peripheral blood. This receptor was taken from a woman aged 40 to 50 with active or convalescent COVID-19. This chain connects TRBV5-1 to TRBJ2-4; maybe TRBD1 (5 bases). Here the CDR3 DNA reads TGCGCCAGCAGCTTGGCCGCAGGGGCCAAAAACATTCAGTACTTC. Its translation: CASSLAAGAKNIQYF.